This T cell receptor (beta chain) was captured in a study of T cells after yellow fever vaccination. Background on the study: Fractions of low cell number were prepared using SMART-Seq v4 Ultra Low Input. General study results and limits: Overlap between CD4 and CD8 compartments was detected for a small share of clonotypes. Reappearing after the booster were most of the clones from primary vaccination (about 96% CD4, roughly 86% CD8).

As for this clonotype: Its matching antigen is unknown.

TCRdb re-called the 5' RACE reads with MiXCR, one entry per CDR3 protein. The table has hundreds of thousands of distinct CDR3 sequences, roughly 20% seen once. Per the germline V gene, CDR1 is SGHTA and CDR2 is FQGNSA. Trimming stripped 3 bases from V and 10 bases from J, with 9 bases between. The CDR3 contains 11 residues. This TCR was sampled from a young man who received the YFV17D yellow fever vaccine. V is TRBV7-2 and J is TRBJ1-1; D is undetermined. The material was PBMCs, obtained before the yellow fever booster vaccination. Here the CDR3 reads CASSFFGRAFF. The CDR3 DNA reads as TGTGCCAGCAGCTTTTTTGGCCGAGCTTTCTTT. Looking up the rest from reference TRBV7-2 and TRBJ1-1 gives the full variable domain: GAGVSQSPSNKVTEKGKDVELRCDPISGHTALYWYRQSLGQGLEFLIYFQGNSAPDKSGLPSDRFSAERTGGSVSTLTIQRTQQEDSAVYLCASSFFGRAFFGQGTRLTVV.